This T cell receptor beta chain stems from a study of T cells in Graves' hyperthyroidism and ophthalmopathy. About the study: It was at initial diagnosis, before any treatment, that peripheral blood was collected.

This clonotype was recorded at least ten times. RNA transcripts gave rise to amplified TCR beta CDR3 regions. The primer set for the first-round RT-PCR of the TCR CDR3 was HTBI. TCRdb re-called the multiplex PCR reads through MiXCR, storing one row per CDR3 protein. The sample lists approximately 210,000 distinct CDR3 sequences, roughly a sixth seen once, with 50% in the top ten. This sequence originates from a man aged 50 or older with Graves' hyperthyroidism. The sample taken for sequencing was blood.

The DNA for the CDR3 is TGTGCCAGCAGCCAAGATCTTGACGGGAAGCAGTTCTTC. Its protein product is CASSQDLDGKQFF. V gene TRBV3-1 combines with J gene TRBJ2-1; TRBD2 might be the D (5 bases). Germline V gene lookup returns CDR1 LGHDT and CDR2 YNNKEL (reference sequence). V lost 0 bases to trimming and J lost 11 bases, with 11 bases between them. The CDR3 spans 13 residues.